Each of the 29 T cell receptor beta chains below was sequenced from the same sample in a study of blood T cell repertoires in COVID-19. The protocol was immunoSEQ multiplex PCR, while the TCRdb copy is restricted to in-frame clones and leaves out a portion. The sample lists a few hundred thousand clones, approximately 83% occurring once. Sample: PBMCs or T cells enriched from blood (not recorded which). These receptors all stem from a woman aged 45-65 years who had recovered from COVID-19.

The chain is built from TRBV29-1 and TRBJ2-5; 9 bases map to TRBD1. V lost 5 bases to trimming and J lost 3 bases; unmatched junction nucleotides: 7. The CDR3 runs 14 residues. Germline V gene lookup returns CDR1 SQVTM and CDR2 ANQGSEA. The CDR3 protein is CSVSGQGVEETQYF. CDR3 DNA sequence: TGCAGCGTTTCGGGACAGGGTGTGGAAGAGACCCAGTACTTC.

This chain links TRBV27 with TRBJ1-2, with a weak D call TRBD1 (5 bases). Germline CDR1 and CDR2: MNHEY and SMNVEV (reference sequence). The CDR3 extends over 10 amino acids. V shed 7 bases and J shed 8 bases, with 8 bases lying between them. CDR3 in amino acids: CASTGLGYTF. The CDR3 DNA follows: TGTGCCAGCACAGGGTTGGGCTACACCTTC.

The CDR3 DNA is TGTGCCAGCAGCCCGGCAGGGGGCCTCTCTGGAAACACCATATATTTT. It codes for CASSPAGGLSGNTIYF. This chain connects TRBV11-2 to TRBJ1-3, with 8 bases fitting TRBD1. CDR1 SGHAT and CDR2 FQNNGV come from the germline V gene. The CDR3 extends over 16 amino acids. J was trimmed by 0 bases and V by 5 bases; bases with no gene match: 6.

CDR3 residues: CASSYSGTGEAFF. Here the CDR3 DNA reads TGTGCCAGCAGCTACTCCGGGACAGGGGAAGCTTTCTTT. The chain uses TRBV3-1 (or the pseudogene TRBV3-2) and TRBJ1-1, with 9 nucleotides matching TRBD1. This CDR3 spans 13 amino acids. Germline loops: CDR1 LGHDT, CDR2 YNNKEL (reference sequence). The V gene end was trimmed by 5 bases and the J gene end by 8 bases; junction bases not matched to a gene: 6.

J is TRBJ2-2 and V is TRBV5-1; 9 bases are shared with TRBD1. The J segment lost 5 bases and the V segment lost 4 bases, leaving 9 bases of the junction unmatched. The CDR3 loop spans 16 amino acids. From germline, CDR1 is SGHRS and CDR2 YFSETQ. The CDR3 nucleotides are TGCGCCAGCAGCCCACCGGGACAGGGTCCGACCGGGGAGCTGTTTTTT. Encoded protein: CASSPPGQGPTGELFF. The variable domain in full, with the rest retrieved from reference TRBV5-1 and TRBJ2-2, is KAGVTQTPRYLIKTRGQQVTLSCSPISGHRSVSWYQQTPGQGLQFLFEYFSETQRNKGNFPGRFSGRQFSNSRSEMNVSTLELGDSALYLCASSPPGQGPTGELFFGEGSRLTVL.

The chain uses TRBV5-1 and TRBJ2-7, with 9 positions matching TRBD2. This CDR3 has 14 residues. The trim removed 4 bases at V and 3 bases at J, leaving 5 bases unmatched. Germline loops: CDR1 SGHRS, CDR2 YFSETQ. The CDR3 spells CASSLSGSYYEQYF. In DNA form, the CDR3 reads TGCGCCAGCAGCCTTAGCGGGAGTTACTACGAGCAGTACTTC.

This chain joins TRBV27 and TRBJ1-5, with D unclear. V shed 4 bases and J shed 6 bases, with 16 bases lying between them. Germline values: CDR1 MNHEY, CDR2 SMNVEV (reference sequence). This CDR3 has 15 residues. CDR3 DNA sequence: TGTGCCAGCAGTTATGCGGGCCCAGCTGGTCAGCCCCAGCATTTT. This encodes CASSYAGPAGQPQHF.

The chain couples TRBV7-9 to TRBJ1-1; D remains ambiguous. V shed 2 bases and J shed 8 bases, with 18 bases lying between them. The germline gives CDR1 SEHNR, CDR2 FQNEAQ (reference sequence). This CDR3 spans 15 amino acids. The CDR3 DNA is TGTGCCAGCAGCTTAATCTCGGGTTTAAATACGGAAGCTTTCTTT. Residues: CASSLISGLNTEAFF.

The rearrangement uses TRBV7-2 and TRBJ1-2, with 7 bases fitting TRBD1. Germline V gives CDR1 SGHTA, CDR2 FQGNSA. Trimming at V came to 4 bases and at J to 8 bases, leaving 7 bases not matched to a gene. The CDR3 is 13 residues long. The CDR3 nucleotides read TGTGCCAGCAGCTATGGACAGGTTGGAGGCTACACCTTC. Translated, it gives CASSYGQVGGYTF.

This clone came up a few times. The CDR3 coding sequence is TGTGCCAGCAGTTTATGGGGACAGGCCCTCAATGAAAAACTGTTTTTT. This codes for CASSLWGQALNEKLFF. V is TRBV28 and J is TRBJ1-4, with TRBD1 matching over 8 bases. With 0 bases clipped from V and 5 bases from J, the junction kept 5 bases outside the gene matches. The V gene's germline CDR1 is MDHEN and CDR2 SYDVKM. The CDR3 contains 16 residues.

The V call is TRBV20-1, the J call TRBJ2-1; maybe TRBD1 (6 bases). In germline, CDR1 is DFQATT, CDR2 SNEGSKA (reference sequence). This CDR3 region has 11 residues. V lost 8 bases, J lost 6 bases, and 11 bases lay in between. The chain's CDR3 is CSQGTANEQFF. In nucleotides, the CDR3 is TGCAGTCAGGGGACGGCCAATGAGCAGTTCTTC.

This clone was seen only a few times. This chain joins TRBV30 and TRBJ1-1; tentative D call: TRBD1 (5 bases). Between the trimmed V and J ends, which lost 3 bases and 0 bases, there was a span of 17 bases. The germline V gene encodes CDR1 GTSNPN and CDR2 SVGIG (reference sequence). The CDR3 sequence is 16 residues long. The CDR3: CAWRWGGHRMNTEAFF. In nucleotides, the CDR3 is TGTGCCTGGAGGTGGGGTGGTCACAGGATGAACACTGAAGCTTTCTTT. The whole variable domain, remainder taken from reference TRBV30 and TRBJ1-1, is SQTIHQWPATLVQPVGSPLSLECTVEGTSNPNLYWYRQAAGRGLQLLFYSVGIGQISSEVPQNLSASRPQDRQFILSSKKLLLSDSGFYLCAWRWGGHRMNTEAFFGQGTRLTVV.

V usage is TRBV6-1 and J usage is TRBJ1-6; TRBD1 agrees at 9 bases. The V and J ends lost 6 bases and 10 bases, in that order; junction bases with no gene match: 7. Germline-derived CDR1 and CDR2 are MNHNS and SASEGT. This CDR3 spans 14 amino acids. The CDR3 DNA reads as TGTGCCAGCAGCCTACAGGGGGCCAAATCACCCCTCCACTTT. Translation: CASSLQGAKSPLHF.

Concerning this clone: Compared with germline, one end of the junction differs, possibly owing to a read error. The chain uses TRBV11-3 and TRBJ2-7, with 9 bases identical to TRBD2. This CDR3 is 18 amino acids long. Per the germline V gene, CDR1 is SGHNT and CDR2 is YENEEA. CDR3: CASSLGDRGGRASHEQYF. Here the CDR3 DNA reads TGTGCCAGCAGCTTAGGTGACCGCGGCGGGAGGGCCTCCCACGAGCAGTACTTC.

The chain combines TRBV3-1 (or the pseudogene TRBV3-2) with TRBJ2-1; a possible D gene is TRBD2 (6 bases). Germline loops: CDR1 LGHDT, CDR2 YNNKEL (reference sequence). The CDR3 runs to 15 residues. Deletions cut 0 bases from V and 9 bases from J, with 15 bases between. Written as DNA, the CDR3 is TGTGCCAGCAGCCAAGAACTAGCAGTCATTAGTGAGCAGTTCTTC. It codes for CASSQELAVISEQFF.

J is TRBJ2-5 and V is TRBV27; TRBD2 agrees at 12 bases. CDR3 size: 15 residues. V gave up 5 bases and J gave up 5 bases; unmatched junction bases: 6. Germline V gene lookup returns CDR1 MNHEY and CDR2 SMNVEV (reference sequence). The DNA for the CDR3 is TGTGCCAGCAGTCCGCGGACTAGCGGGATGGAGACCCAGTACTTC. It specifies CASSPRTSGMETQYF.

The chain recombines TRBV3-1 (or the pseudogene TRBV3-2) with TRBJ2-3; possibly TRBD1 for D (5 bases). Trimming left V 6 bases short and J 6 bases short, with 13 bases between. Germline CDR1 reads LGHDT; CDR2 reads YNNKEL (reference sequence). The CDR3 runs 13 residues. CDR3 in amino acids: CASSPRTPDTQYF. The DNA for the CDR3 is TGTGCCAGCAGTCCTCGGACACCCGATACGCAGTATTTT.

Concerning this clone: This sample also contains other DNA sequences that code for the same CDR3. The chain joins TRBV25-1 to TRBJ1-3, with TRBD1 as a possible D gene (5 bases). Germline values: CDR1 MGHDK, CDR2 SYGVNS. The CDR3 is 15 amino acids. Trimming pared 3 bases from V and 0 bases from J, leaving 9 bases between. This CDR3 reads CASSDRVSSGNTIYF. CDR3 coding DNA: TGTGCCAGCAGTGACAGGGTCAGCTCTGGAAACACCATATATTTT.

This clone was seen more than once but under ten times. CDR3 DNA sequence: TGCAGTGCTATAGACTATGAAAAACTGTTTTTT. This codes for CSAIDYEKLFF. V gene TRBV20-1 combines with J gene TRBJ1-4; no firm D call. CDR1 and CDR2 (germline): DFQATT, SNEGSKA (reference sequence). The CDR3 is 11 residues long. V lost 4 bases and J 6 bases, leaving 6 bases between the germline ends.

The chain employs TRBV5-1 and TRBJ2-3; no definite D call. This CDR3 has 12 amino acids. The V and J ends lost 7 bases and 3 bases respectively, with 9 bases between them. Germline lookup yields CDR1 SGHRS and CDR2 YFSETQ. The CDR3 spells CASSSPTDTQYF. The CDR3 DNA is TGCGCCAGCTCTAGTCCGACAGATACGCAGTATTTT.

The chain joins TRBV4-2 to TRBJ2-7; 9 bases align to TRBD1. The germline V gene has CDR1 LGHNA and CDR2 YNFKEQ. The CDR3 is made up of 16 amino acids. Trimming cost V 4 bases and J 4 bases; bases outside gene matches: 11. The CDR3 sequence: CASSPRTGDGIYEQYF. In DNA form, the CDR3 reads TGTGCCAGCAGCCCTAGGACAGGGGACGGAATATACGAGCAGTACTTC.

This clone was recorded only once. The chain links TRBV29-1 to TRBJ1-1; no firm D call. Trimming left V 0 bases short and J 10 bases short, with 9 bases between. Per germline, CDR1 SQVTM and CDR2 ANQGSEA. CDR3 size: 11 residues. This chain's CDR3 is CSVEERAVAFF. The DNA of the CDR3 is TGCAGCGTTGAAGAACGCGCGGTAGCTTTCTTT.

The gene calls are TRBV19 and TRBJ1-6, with D tentatively TRBD1 (5 bases). This CDR3 spans 15 amino acids. CDR1 is LNHDA and CDR2 is SQIVND in the germline V gene (reference sequence). With 7 bases removed from V and 10 bases from J, the gap between germline ends came to 20 bases. The chain's CDR3 is CASMRQGGRGSPLHF. In DNA, the CDR3 is TGTGCCAGTATGAGGCAGGGAGGTCGTGGGTCACCCCTCCACTTT.

This clone has a handful of counts. The gene calls are TRBV11-3 and TRBJ1-5; D not certain. The germline V gene encodes CDR1 SGHNT and CDR2 YENEEA. The CDR3 covers 14 residues. V lost 1 base and J lost 4, with 8 bases in between. CDR3 sequence (DNA): TGTGCCAGCAGCTTAGGAGGTGGGAATCAGCCCCAGCATTTT. Translated, it gives CASSLGGGNQPQHF.

A remark on this clone: The sample contains more than one DNA sequence encoding this CDR3. V usage is TRBV6-5 and J usage is TRBJ1-2, with no clear D. Trimming shortened V by 0 bases and J by 0 bases, and 5 bases separated the two germline ends. Germline CDR1 MNHEY, CDR2 SVGAGI. The CDR3 has 14 residues. The CDR3 DNA follows: TGTGCCAGCAGTTACTCGGCCCCTAACTATGGCTACACCTTC. Its translation is CASSYSAPNYGYTF.

This clone was counted a few times. The J gene is TRBJ1-1, the V gene TRBV7-9, with 8 bases lining up with TRBD1. Germline lookup yields CDR1 SEHNR and CDR2 FQNEAQ (reference sequence). The CDR3 has 16 residues. V lost 0 bases, J lost 1 base, and 4 bases stayed unmatched. CDR3 amino acids: CASSLASGGRNTEAFF. CDR3 DNA: TGTGCCAGCAGCTTAGCCTCAGGGGGCAGGAACACTGAAGCTTTCTTT.

This clone was seen a handful of times. The V call is TRBV6-4, the J call TRBJ2-1; D gene ambiguous. CDR1 MRHNA and CDR2 SNTAGT come from the germline V gene. This CDR3 region has 13 residues. Between the trimmed V and J ends, which lost 0 bases and 7 bases, there was a span of 7 bases. CDR3 amino acids: CASSDSDFNEQFF. The DNA of the CDR3 is TGTGCCAGCAGTGACTCCGACTTTAATGAGCAGTTCTTC.

The V call is TRBV18, the J call TRBJ1-6; weak D call: TRBD1 (6 bases). V was shortened by 6 bases and J by 4 bases, with 19 bases between the two germline ends. The CDR3 spans 17 residues. Germline-derived CDR1 and CDR2 are KGHSH and LQKENI. This chain's CDR3 is CASSHTGPPTYNSPLHF. For the CDR3, the DNA is TGTGCCAGCTCTCATACAGGGCCACCGACTTATAATTCACCCCTCCACTTT.

CDR3 protein: CASSSQQGAADEKLFF. DNA for the CDR3: TGTGCCAGCAGCTCCCAACAGGGGGCGGCGGATGAAAAACTGTTTTTT. This chain joins TRBV5-4 and TRBJ1-4, with 9 bases identical to TRBD1. V shed 3 bases, J shed 6 bases, and the junction held 9 bases outside the gene matches. The CDR3 sequence is 16 residues long. Per the germline V gene, CDR1 is SGHNT and CDR2 is YYREEE (reference sequence).